What follows are 16 T cell receptor beta chains derived from one specimen sequenced in a study of blood T cell repertoires in COVID-19. Assay used: immunoSEQ multiplex PCR; TCRdb lists only in-frame clones, some missing. The table has 150,000 to 200,000 clones, 80% to 90% seen once; the top ten hold about 14%. The specimen was peripheral blood. The receptors derive from a woman in her sixties or seventies with COVID-19, enrolled during active disease.

The chain joins TRBV5-1 to TRBJ1-1, with a tentative D call TRBD1 (5 bases). This CDR3 contains 15 residues. With 0 bases removed from V and 0 bases from J, the gap between germline ends came to 9 bases. Germline values: CDR1 SGHRS, CDR2 YFSETQ. CDR3 sequence (DNA): TGCGCCAGCAGCTTGGACCACAGGATGAACACTGAAGCTTTCTTT. Its translation: CASSLDHRMNTEAFF.

The chain has TRBV4-2 and TRBJ1-3, with a possible D match to TRBD1 (6 bases). The CDR3 loop spans 17 amino acids. Per germline, CDR1 LGHNA and CDR2 YNFKEQ. Trimming removed 1 base at V and 2 bases at J, with 15 bases between. Here the CDR3 reads CASSQGAPGQAGNTIYF. The CDR3 nucleotides read TGTGCCAGCAGCCAAGGAGCCCCGGGACAAGCTGGAAACACCATATATTTT.

The chain uses TRBV14 and TRBJ2-2; TRBD2 agrees at 13 bases. The junction had 6 bases not matched to a gene; V was cut back by 4 bases and J by 7 bases. The CDR3 is 16 residues long. Germline CDR1 and CDR2: SGHDN and FVKESK. In DNA form, the CDR3 reads TGTGCCAGCAGCCCCCGGACTAGCGGGGGAAGCGGGGAGCTGTTTTTT. Its protein is CASSPRTSGGSGELFF. Full variable domain (rest looked up from reference TRBV14 and TRBJ2-2): EAGVTQFPSHSVIEKGQTVTLRCDPISGHDNLYWYRRVMGKEIKFLLHFVKESKQDESGMPNNRFLAERTGGTYSTLKVQPAELEDSGVYFCASSPRTSGGSGELFFGEGSRLTVL.

V gene TRBV9 combines with J gene TRBJ2-7; the D gene is possibly TRBD2 (5 bases). The CDR3 is 14 amino acids. Trimming removed 4 bases at V and 5 bases at J, with 16 bases between. Germline CDR1 and CDR2: SGDLS and YYNGEE. The CDR3 sequence is CASSRGGSDDEQYV. The CDR3 bases are TGTGCCAGCAGCCGGGGTGGTTCGGACGACGAGCAGTACGTC.

V is TRBV19 and J is TRBJ1-2; TRBD1 might be the D (6 bases). The germline CDR1 and CDR2 sequences are LNHDA and SQIVND (reference sequence). This CDR3 region has 14 residues. V gave up 6 bases and J gave up 0 bases, with 11 bases separating them. CDR3 nucleotides: TGTGCCAGTAGCCTACAGGGATCTAACTATGGCTACACCTTC. This codes for CASSLQGSNYGYTF. The variable domain in full, with the rest retrieved from reference TRBV19 and TRBJ1-2, is DGGITQSPKYLFRKEGQNVTLSCEQNLNHDAMYWYRQDPGQGLRLIYYSQIVNDFQKGDIAEGYSVSREKKESFPLTVTSAQKNPTAFYLCASSLQGSNYGYTFGSGTRLTVV.

The chain combines TRBV5-5 with TRBJ1-1, with D possibly TRBD1 on 6 matching bases. This CDR3 region has 18 residues. Germline V gives CDR1 SGHKS, CDR2 YYEKEE (reference sequence). The V end lost 5 bases, the J end lost 0 bases, and 23 bases lay between the germline ends. The CDR3 nucleotides are TGTGCCAGCAGTTCGGGCCGGGGGGCAACCCCTATGAACACTGAAGCTTTCTTT. Amino acids: CASSSGRGATPMNTEAFF.

This clone has only a few counts. The chain combines TRBV29-1 with TRBJ1-2, with D maybe TRBD1 (6 bases). Germline V gene sequence: CDR1 SQVTM, CDR2 ANQGSEA. Trimming left V 4 bases short and J 0 bases short, with 12 bases between. The CDR3 extends over 14 amino acids. CDR3 region: CSVGRGGANYGYTF. CDR3 bases: TGCAGCGTTGGTAGGGGGGGAGCTAACTATGGCTACACCTTC.

The chain has TRBV29-1 and TRBJ1-2; 9 nucleotides agree with TRBD1. After removal of 1 base from V and 6 bases from J, the junction contained 6 bases not matched to a gene. CDR3 size: 14 residues. CDR1 is SQVTM and CDR2 is ANQGSEA in the germline V gene. For the CDR3, the DNA is TGCAGCGTTGAAGGTCGGACAGGGGCTAATGGCTACACCTTC. It translates to CSVEGRTGANGYTF. Combining the CDR3 with reference TRBV29-1 and TRBJ1-2 gives the whole variable domain SAVISQKPSRDICQRGTSLTIQCQVDSQVTMMFWYRQQPGQSLTLIATANQGSEATYESGFVIDKFPISRPNLTFSTLTVSNMSPEDSSIYLCSVEGRTGANGYTFGSGTRLTVV.

CDR3 nucleotides: TGTGCCAGCAGTAGCCGACTAGCAGGGATGAGTATAGCCAAAAACATTCAGTACTTC. Translating it yields CASSSRLAGMSIAKNIQYF. V usage is TRBV2 and J usage is TRBJ2-4; 7 positions match TRBD2. The germline V gene encodes CDR1 SNHLY and CDR2 FYNNEI. This CDR3 region has 19 residues. Trimming at V came to 5 bases and at J to 0 bases, leaving 16 bases not matched to a gene.

This clone was seen more than once but under ten times. The chain uses TRBV7-3 and TRBJ2-7; D might be TRBD2 (5 bases). The V and J ends lost 2 bases and 4 bases respectively, with 9 bases between them. CDR3 length: 13 residues. The germline V gene encodes CDR1 SGHTA and CDR2 FQGTGA. CDR3 DNA sequence: TGTGCCAGCAGCTTAGATCGGGGTTACGAGCAGTACGTC. Its translation is CASSLDRGYEQYV.

This chain links TRBV5-1 with TRBJ1-1, with 10 bases lining up with TRBD1. J was trimmed by 1 base and V by 6 bases; bases with no gene match: 6. There are 15 residues in the CDR3. CDR1 is SGHRS, CDR2 YFSETQ, per germline. In nucleotides, the CDR3 is TGCGCCAGCACAAGACAGGGGGCGCGGAACACTGAAGCTTTCTTT. Protein: CASTRQGARNTEAFF.

The chain joins TRBV18 to TRBJ1-6; 8 bases line up with TRBD1. V gave up 4 bases and J gave up 9 bases; unmatched junction bases: 5. The V gene's germline CDR1 is KGHSH and CDR2 LQKENI. The CDR3 is made up of 14 amino acids. This CDR3 reads CASSQRQGFSPLHF. The DNA for the CDR3 is TGTGCCAGCTCACAAAGACAGGGGTTTTCACCCCTCCACTTT.

The chain has TRBV6-5 and TRBJ1-4; possibly TRBD1 for D (6 bases). Trimming shortened V by 4 bases and J by 1 base, and 13 bases separated the two germline ends. Germline-derived CDR1 and CDR2 are MNHEY and SVGAGI. The CDR3 runs to 16 residues. The CDR3 region is CASSSWRGRTNEKLFF. CDR3 DNA sequence: TGTGCCAGCAGTTCCTGGCGGGGGCGAACTAATGAAAAACTGTTTTTT.

This rearrangement joins TRBV2 to TRBJ1-4, with D tentatively TRBD1 (5 bases). Germline lookup yields CDR1 SNHLY and CDR2 FYNNEI. The V and J ends lost 3 bases and 8 bases respectively, with 13 bases between them. The CDR3 length is 14 residues. The CDR3 here is CASSEGGVFEKLFF. As DNA, the CDR3 is TGTGCCAGCAGTGAGGGGGGGGTCTTCGAAAAACTGTTTTTT.

The genes are TRBV6-6 and TRBJ2-2; D gene ambiguous. Germline V CDR1 and CDR2: MNHNY, SVGAGI (reference sequence). V was trimmed by 6 bases and J by 6 bases, leaving 8 bases between them. The length of the CDR3 is 12 residues. The CDR3 here is CASRGRAGELFF. Written as DNA, the CDR3 is TGTGCCAGCAGGGGTCGGGCCGGGGAGCTGTTTTTT.

The CDR3 loop reads CASSPSGGRGMGYTF. CDR3 nucleotides: TGCGCCAGCAGCCCTTCCGGAGGGAGGGGTATGGGCTACACCTTC. The J gene is TRBJ1-2, the V gene TRBV5-1; perhaps TRBD1 as D (5 bases). The CDR3 runs to 15 residues. V lost 4 bases and J 8 bases, leaving 21 bases between the germline ends. Germline CDR1 is SGHRS and CDR2 is YFSETQ.